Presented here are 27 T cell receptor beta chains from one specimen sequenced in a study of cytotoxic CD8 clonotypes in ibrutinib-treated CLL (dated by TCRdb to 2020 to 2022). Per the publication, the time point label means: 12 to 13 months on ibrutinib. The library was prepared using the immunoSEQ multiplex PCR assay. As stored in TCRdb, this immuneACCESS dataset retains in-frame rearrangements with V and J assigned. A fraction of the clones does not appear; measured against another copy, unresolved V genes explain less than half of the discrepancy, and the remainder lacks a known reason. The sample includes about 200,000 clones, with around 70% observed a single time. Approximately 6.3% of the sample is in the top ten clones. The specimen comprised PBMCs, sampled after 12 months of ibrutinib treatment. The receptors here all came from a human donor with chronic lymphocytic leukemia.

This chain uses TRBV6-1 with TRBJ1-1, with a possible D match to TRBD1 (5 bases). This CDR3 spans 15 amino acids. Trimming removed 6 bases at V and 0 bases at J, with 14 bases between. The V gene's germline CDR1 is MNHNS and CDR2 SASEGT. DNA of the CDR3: TGTGCCAGCAGAAGGGGAGTGCGTGTGAACACTGAAGCTTTCTTT. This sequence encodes CASRRGVRVNTEAFF.

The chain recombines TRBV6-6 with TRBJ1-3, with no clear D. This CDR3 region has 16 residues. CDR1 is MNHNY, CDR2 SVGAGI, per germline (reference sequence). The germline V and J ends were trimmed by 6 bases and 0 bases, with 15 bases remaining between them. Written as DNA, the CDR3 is TGTGCCAGCAGCCTCCTCGCAGGAGCCTCTGGAAACACCATATATTTT. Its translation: CASSLLAGASGNTIYF.

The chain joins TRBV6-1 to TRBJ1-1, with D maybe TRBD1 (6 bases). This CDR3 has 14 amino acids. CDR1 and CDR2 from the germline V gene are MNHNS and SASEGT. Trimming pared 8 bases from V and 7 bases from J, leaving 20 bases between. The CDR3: CASVIRRSRGEAFF. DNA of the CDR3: TGTGCCAGCGTAATCCGCCGCAGCAGGGGTGAAGCTTTCTTT.

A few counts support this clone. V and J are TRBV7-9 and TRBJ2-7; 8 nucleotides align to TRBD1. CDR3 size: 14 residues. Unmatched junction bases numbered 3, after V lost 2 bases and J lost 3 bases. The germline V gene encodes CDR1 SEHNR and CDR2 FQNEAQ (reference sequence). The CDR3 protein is CASSLRDRHYEQYF. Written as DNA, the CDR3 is TGTGCCAGCAGCTTAAGGGACAGGCACTACGAGCAGTACTTC.

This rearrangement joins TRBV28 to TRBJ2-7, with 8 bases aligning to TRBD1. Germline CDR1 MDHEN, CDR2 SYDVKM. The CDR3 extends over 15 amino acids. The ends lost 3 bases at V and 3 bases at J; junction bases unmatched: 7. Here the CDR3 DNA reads TGTGCCAGCAGTTTGGACAGGGACTTTGACTACGAGCAGTACTTC. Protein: CASSLDRDFDYEQYF.

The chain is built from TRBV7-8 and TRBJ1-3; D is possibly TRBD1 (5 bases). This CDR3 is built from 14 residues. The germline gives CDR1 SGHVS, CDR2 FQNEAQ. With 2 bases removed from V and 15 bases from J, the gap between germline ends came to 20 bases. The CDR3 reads CASSLNRKAGPEYF. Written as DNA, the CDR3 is TGTGCCAGCAGCTTAAATCGGAAGGCAGGGCCGGAATATTTT.

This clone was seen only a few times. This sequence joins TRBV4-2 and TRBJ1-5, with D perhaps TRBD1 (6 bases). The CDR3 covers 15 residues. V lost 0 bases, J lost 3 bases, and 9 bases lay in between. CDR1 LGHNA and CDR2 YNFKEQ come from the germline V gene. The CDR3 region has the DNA TGTGCCAGCAGCCAAGAAAACAGGGCCAATCAGCCCCAGCATTTT. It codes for CASSQENRANQPQHF.

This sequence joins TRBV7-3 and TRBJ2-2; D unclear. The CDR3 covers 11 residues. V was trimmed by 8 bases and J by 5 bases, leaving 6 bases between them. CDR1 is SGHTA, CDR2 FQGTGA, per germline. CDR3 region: CASERTGELFF. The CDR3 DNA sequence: TGTGCCAGCGAGCGAACCGGGGAGCTGTTTTTT.

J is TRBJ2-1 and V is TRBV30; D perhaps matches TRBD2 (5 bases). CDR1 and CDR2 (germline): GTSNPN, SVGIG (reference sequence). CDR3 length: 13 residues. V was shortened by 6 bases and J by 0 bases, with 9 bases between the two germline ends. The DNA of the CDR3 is TGTGCCTGCCTGGGGAGCTCCTACAATGAGCAGTTCTTC. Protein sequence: CACLGSSYNEQFF.

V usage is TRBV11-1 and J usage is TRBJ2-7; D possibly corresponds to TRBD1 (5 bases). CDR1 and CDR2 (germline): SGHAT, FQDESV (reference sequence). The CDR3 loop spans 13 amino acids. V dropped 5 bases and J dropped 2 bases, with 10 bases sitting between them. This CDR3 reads CASSPDTPYEQYF. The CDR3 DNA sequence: TGTGCCAGCAGCCCGGACACACCCTACGAGCAGTACTTC. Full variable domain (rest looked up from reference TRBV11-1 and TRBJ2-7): EAEVAQSPRYKITEKSQAVAFWCDPISGHATLYWYRQILGQGPELLVQFQDESVVDDSQLPKDRFSAERLKGVDSTLKIQPAELGDSAMYLCASSPDTPYEQYFGPGTRLTVT.

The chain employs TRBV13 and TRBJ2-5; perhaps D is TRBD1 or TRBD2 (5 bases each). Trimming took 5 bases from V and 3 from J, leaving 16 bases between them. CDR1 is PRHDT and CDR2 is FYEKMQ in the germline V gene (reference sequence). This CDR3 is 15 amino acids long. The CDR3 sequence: CASSPPSGLKETQYF. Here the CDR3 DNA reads TGTGCCAGCAGCCCACCGTCGGGGCTAAAAGAGACCCAGTACTTC.

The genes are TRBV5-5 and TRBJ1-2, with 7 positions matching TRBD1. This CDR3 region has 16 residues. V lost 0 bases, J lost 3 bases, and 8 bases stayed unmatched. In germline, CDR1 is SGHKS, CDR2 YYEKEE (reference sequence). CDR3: CASSLVGGGEHYGYTF. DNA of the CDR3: TGTGCCAGCAGCTTGGTGGGAGGGGGCGAACACTATGGCTACACCTTC. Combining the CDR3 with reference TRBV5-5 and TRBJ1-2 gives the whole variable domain DAGVTQSPTHLIKTRGQQVTLRCSPISGHKSVSWYQQVLGQGPQFIFQYYEKEERGRGNFPDRFSARQFPNYSSELNVNALLLGDSALYLCASSLVGGGEHYGYTFGSGTRLTVV.

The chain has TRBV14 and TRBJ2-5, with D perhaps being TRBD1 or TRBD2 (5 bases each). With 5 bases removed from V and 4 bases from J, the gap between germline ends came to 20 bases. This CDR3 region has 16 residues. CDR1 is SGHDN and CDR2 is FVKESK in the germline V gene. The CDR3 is CASSTPRGSYAETQYF. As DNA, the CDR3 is TGTGCCAGCAGCACCCCCCGGGGCAGCTATGCAGAGACCCAGTACTTC.

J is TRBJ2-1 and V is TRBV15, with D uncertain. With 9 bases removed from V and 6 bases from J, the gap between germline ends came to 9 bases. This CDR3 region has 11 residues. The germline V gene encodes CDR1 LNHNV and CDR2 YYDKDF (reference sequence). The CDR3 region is CATQDRNEQFF. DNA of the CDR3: TGTGCCACTCAAGACCGCAATGAGCAGTTCTTC.

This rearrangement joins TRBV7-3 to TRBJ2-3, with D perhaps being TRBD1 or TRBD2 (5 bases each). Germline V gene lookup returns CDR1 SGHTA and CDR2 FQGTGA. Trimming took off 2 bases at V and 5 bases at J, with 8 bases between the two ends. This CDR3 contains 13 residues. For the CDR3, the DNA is TGTGCCAGCAGCTTAGGGACGGGAGATACGCAGTATTTT. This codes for CASSLGTGDTQYF.

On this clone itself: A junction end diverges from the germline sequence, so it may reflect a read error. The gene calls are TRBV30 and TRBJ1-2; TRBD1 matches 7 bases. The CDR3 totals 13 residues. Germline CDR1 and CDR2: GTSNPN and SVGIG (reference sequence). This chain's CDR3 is CAWSVQGPRGFTF. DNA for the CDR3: TGTGCCTGGAGTGTACAGGGGCCCAGGGGCTTCACCTTC.

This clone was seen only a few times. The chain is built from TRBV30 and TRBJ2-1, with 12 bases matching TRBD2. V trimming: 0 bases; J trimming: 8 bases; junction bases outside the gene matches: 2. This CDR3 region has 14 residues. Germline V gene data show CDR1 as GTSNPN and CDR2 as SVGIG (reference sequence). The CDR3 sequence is CAWSVRLAGDEQFF. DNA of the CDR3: TGTGCCTGGAGTGTACGACTAGCGGGAGATGAGCAGTTCTTC.

The DNA for the CDR3 is TGTGCCAGTAGTATAGGGAACGGGAGGGCGATCGGGGAGCTGTTTTTT. This encodes CASSIGNGRAIGELFF. V gene TRBV19 combines with J gene TRBJ2-2, with 8 bases that match TRBD2. With 1 base clipped from V and 7 bases from J, the junction kept 8 bases outside the gene matches. Looked up from germline, CDR1 is LNHDA and CDR2 is SQIVND (reference sequence). This CDR3 region has 16 residues.

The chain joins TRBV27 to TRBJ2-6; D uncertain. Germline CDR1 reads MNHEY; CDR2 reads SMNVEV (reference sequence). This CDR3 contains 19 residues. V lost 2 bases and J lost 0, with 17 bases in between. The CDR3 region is CASSLHAYQSYSGANVLTF. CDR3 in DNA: TGTGCCAGCAGTTTACACGCCTATCAATCCTACTCTGGGGCCAACGTCCTGACTTTC.

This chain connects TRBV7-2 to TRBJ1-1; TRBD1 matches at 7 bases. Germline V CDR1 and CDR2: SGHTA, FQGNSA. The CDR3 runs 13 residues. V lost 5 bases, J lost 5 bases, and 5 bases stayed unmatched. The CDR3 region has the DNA TGTGCCAGCAGCCCAGACAGGGAAACTGAAGCTTTCTTT. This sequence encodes CASSPDRETEAFF. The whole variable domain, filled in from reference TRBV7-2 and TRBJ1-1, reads GAGVSQSPSNKVTEKGKDVELRCDPISGHTALYWYRQSLGQGLEFLIYFQGNSAPDKSGLPSDRFSAERTGGSVSTLTIQRTQQEDSAVYLCASSPDRETEAFFGQGTRLTVV.

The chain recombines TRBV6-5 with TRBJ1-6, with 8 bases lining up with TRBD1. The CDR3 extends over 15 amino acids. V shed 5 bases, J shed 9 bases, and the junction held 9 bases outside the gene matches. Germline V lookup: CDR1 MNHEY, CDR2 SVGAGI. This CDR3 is CASSRGQGGGSPLHF. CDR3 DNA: TGTGCCAGCAGTCGCGGACAGGGCGGCGGTTCACCCCTCCACTTT.

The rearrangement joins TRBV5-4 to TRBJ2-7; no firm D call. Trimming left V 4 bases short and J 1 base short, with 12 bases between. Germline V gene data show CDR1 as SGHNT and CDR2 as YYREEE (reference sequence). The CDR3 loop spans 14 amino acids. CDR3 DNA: TGTGCCAGCAGCCTTGTGCCAGGATCCTACGAGCAGTACTTC. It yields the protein CASSLVPGSYEQYF.

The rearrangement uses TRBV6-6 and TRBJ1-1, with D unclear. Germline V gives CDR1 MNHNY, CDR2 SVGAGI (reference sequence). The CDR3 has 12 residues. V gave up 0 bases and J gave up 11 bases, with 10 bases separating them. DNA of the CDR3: TGTGCCAGCAGTTACTCTCCTACCATGGCTTTCTTT. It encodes CASSYSPTMAFF.

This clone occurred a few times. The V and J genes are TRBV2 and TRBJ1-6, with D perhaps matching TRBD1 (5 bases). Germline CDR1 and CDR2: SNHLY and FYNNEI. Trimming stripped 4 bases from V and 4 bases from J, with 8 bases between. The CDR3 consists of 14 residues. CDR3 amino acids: CASSVGQYNSPLHF. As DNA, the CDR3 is TGTGCCAGCAGTGTGGGGCAGTATAATTCACCCCTCCACTTT. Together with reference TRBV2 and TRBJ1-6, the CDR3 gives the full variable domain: EPEVTQTPSHQVTQMGQEVILRCVPISNHLYFYWYRQILGQKVEFLVSFYNNEISEKSEIFDDQFSVERPDGSNFTLKIRSTKLEDSAMYFCASSVGQYNSPLHFGNGTRLTVT.

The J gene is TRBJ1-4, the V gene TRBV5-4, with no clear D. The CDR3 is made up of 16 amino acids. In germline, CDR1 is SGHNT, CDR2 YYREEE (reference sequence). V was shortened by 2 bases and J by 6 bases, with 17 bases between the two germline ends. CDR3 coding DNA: TGTGCCAGCAGCTTTGCCACCGGGAACCTCGATGAAAAACTGTTTTTT. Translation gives CASSFATGNLDEKLFF. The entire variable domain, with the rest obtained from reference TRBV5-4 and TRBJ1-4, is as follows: ETGVTQSPTHLIKTRGQQVTLRCSSQSGHNTVSWYQQALGQGPQFIFQYYREEENGRGNFPPRFSGLQFPNYSSELNVNALELDDSALYLCASSFATGNLDEKLFFGSGTQLSVL.

The CDR3 nucleotides are TGTGCCAGCAGGGATGCACCTAATTCACCCCTCCACTTT. It translates to CASRDAPNSPLHF. The V gene is TRBV5-6, the J gene TRBJ1-6; no clear D. V was cut by 5 bases and J by 6 bases, with 9 bases left in between. Germline V gene sequence: CDR1 SGHDT, CDR2 YYEEEE. This CDR3 spans 13 amino acids.

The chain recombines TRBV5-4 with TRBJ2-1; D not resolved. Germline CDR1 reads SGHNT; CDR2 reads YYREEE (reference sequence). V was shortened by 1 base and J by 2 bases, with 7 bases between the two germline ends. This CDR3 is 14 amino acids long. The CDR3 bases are TGTGCCAGCAGCTTGATTAGGGCCTACAATGAGCAGTTCTTC. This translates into CASSLIRAYNEQFF. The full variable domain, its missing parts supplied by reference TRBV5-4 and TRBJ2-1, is ETGVTQSPTHLIKTRGQQVTLRCSSQSGHNTVSWYQQALGQGPQFIFQYYREEENGRGNFPPRFSGLQFPNYSSELNVNALELDDSALYLCASSLIRAYNEQFFGPGTRLTVL.